These 30 T cell receptor beta chains were all obtained from the same sample, sequenced in a study of blood T cell repertoires in COVID-19. Sequencing used immunoSEQ multiplex PCR; TCRdb keeps in-frame clones, though not all of them. The repertoire consists of approximately 190,000 clones, with roughly 81% occurring once and the leading ten covering roughly 5.3%. Sequencing input: peripheral blood. The source is a woman between 65 and 79 years old with active or convalescent COVID-19.

The J gene is TRBJ2-7, the V gene TRBV27; tentatively, D is TRBD1 (6 bases). This CDR3 spans 14 amino acids. V dropped 2 bases and J dropped 2 bases, with 10 bases sitting between them. Germline CDR1 and CDR2: MNHEY and SMNVEV (reference sequence). CDR3 loop: CASSLTGLPYEQYF. The CDR3 coding sequence is TGTGCCAGCAGTTTAACAGGGCTGCCCTACGAGCAGTACTTC.

The chain employs TRBV18 and TRBJ2-7; 10 bases align to TRBD2. The CDR3 loop spans 14 amino acids. Per germline, CDR1 KGHSH and CDR2 LQKENI. V shed 8 bases, J shed 6 bases, and the junction held 10 bases outside the gene matches. CDR3: CASARRLAGGEQYF. CDR3 sequence (DNA): TGTGCCAGCGCCAGGAGACTAGCGGGCGGCGAGCAGTACTTC. Together with reference TRBV18 and TRBJ2-7, the CDR3 gives the full variable domain: NAGVMQNPRHLVRRRGQEARLRCSPMKGHSHVYWYRQLPEEGLKFMVYLQKENIIDESGMPKERFSAEFPKEGPSILRIQQVVRGDSAAYFCASARRLAGGEQYFGPGTRLTVT.

V usage is TRBV11-3 and J usage is TRBJ2-1; 7 positions match TRBD2. CDR1 is SGHNT, CDR2 YENEEA, per germline. V shed 10 bases, J shed 9 bases, and the junction held 18 bases outside the gene matches. CDR3 length: 15 residues. CDR3 residues: CATRRGGTLGTEQFF. CDR3 nucleotide sequence: TGTGCCACAAGGCGGGGAGGGACCCTCGGTACTGAGCAGTTCTTC.

V usage is TRBV27 and J usage is TRBJ2-6; 7 bases match TRBD1. The ends lost 5 bases at V and 4 bases at J; junction bases unmatched: 14. The CDR3 contains 18 residues. The germline CDR1 and CDR2 sequences are MNHEY and SMNVEV (reference sequence). This chain's CDR3 is CASSTHRQGRRGANVLTF. As DNA, the CDR3 is TGTGCCAGCAGTACTCACAGACAGGGTCGTAGAGGGGCCAACGTCCTGACTTTC.

The chain joins TRBV18 to TRBJ2-7; 7 nucleotides match TRBD2. V was clipped by 6 bases and J by 3 bases; unmatched bases: 14. This CDR3 contains 16 residues. The germline V gene has CDR1 KGHSH and CDR2 LQKENI. The CDR3 spells CASSPGGRDRNYEQYF. CDR3 bases: TGTGCCAGCTCCCCCGGGGGGAGGGACCGTAACTACGAGCAGTACTTC.

This chain connects TRBV24-1 to TRBJ2-7, with D possibly matching TRBD1 (6 bases). Germline lookup yields CDR1 KGHDR and CDR2 SFDVKD. V was trimmed by 3 bases and J by 2 bases, leaving 7 bases between them. This CDR3 comprises 13 residues. CDR3 bases: TGTGCCACCAGTGATCCAGGGGCCTACGAGCAGTACTTC. It is translated as CATSDPGAYEQYF.

The chain carries TRBV5-6 and TRBJ2-7, with D possibly being TRBD1 (6 bases). Germline V gene sequence: CDR1 SGHDT, CDR2 YYEEEE. With 0 bases removed from V and 2 bases from J, the gap between germline ends came to 15 bases. The CDR3 is 16 amino acids. The CDR3 spells CASSLGRFRGTYEQYF. CDR3 sequence (DNA): TGTGCCAGCAGCTTGGGACGCTTCAGGGGAACCTACGAGCAGTACTTC.

V usage is TRBV5-1 and J usage is TRBJ2-5, with D possibly being TRBD2 (5 bases). Germline V CDR1 and CDR2: SGHRS, YFSETQ. The CDR3 is made up of 11 amino acids. The V and J ends lost 2 bases and 7 bases respectively, with 6 bases between them. The CDR3 loop is CASSLGGTQYF. Here the CDR3 DNA reads TGCGCCAGCAGCTTAGGAGGGACCCAGTACTTC.

The genes are TRBV27 and TRBJ1-2; perhaps TRBD1 as D (6 bases). Trimming removed 6 bases from V and 8 bases from J, with 16 bases in between. In germline, CDR1 is MNHEY, CDR2 SMNVEV (reference sequence). The CDR3 has 13 residues. CDR3 in DNA: TGTGCCAGCAGACAGGCGGACAGAAGAGGCTACACCTTC. This codes for CASRQADRRGYTF.

The chain uses TRBV4-2 and TRBJ2-5; 9 nucleotides match TRBD2. Trimming at V came to 1 base and at J to 5 bases, leaving 11 bases not matched to a gene. This CDR3 is 17 amino acids long. Germline V gives CDR1 LGHNA, CDR2 YNFKEQ. DNA for the CDR3: TGTGCCAGCAGCCAAGTCGGAAGCGGGAGGACGAAGGAGACCCAGTACTTC. Encoded protein: CASSQVGSGRTKETQYF.

The V and J genes are TRBV19 and TRBJ2-1, with D possibly matching TRBD1 (5 bases). In germline, CDR1 is LNHDA, CDR2 SQIVND (reference sequence). The CDR3 loop spans 13 amino acids. With 5 bases removed from V and 4 bases from J, the gap between germline ends came to 9 bases. Here the CDR3 DNA reads TGTGCCAGTAGTCCCAGGGTTTACAATGAGCAGTTCTTC. It translates to CASSPRVYNEQFF.

The V and J genes are TRBV19 and TRBJ2-7; perhaps TRBD2 as D (6 bases). Trimming shortened V by 2 bases and J by 4 bases, and 18 bases separated the two germline ends. Looked up from germline, CDR1 is LNHDA and CDR2 is SQIVND (reference sequence). CDR3 length: 16 amino acids. Here the CDR3 reads CASSISPGLQLYEQYF. CDR3 bases: TGTGCCAGTAGTATAAGTCCGGGACTGCAATTGTACGAGCAGTACTTC.

V usage is TRBV7-9 and J usage is TRBJ1-5; D possibly corresponds to TRBD1 (5 bases). V was cut by 4 bases and J by 0 bases, with 10 bases left in between. Germline CDR1 reads SEHNR; CDR2 reads FQNEAQ (reference sequence). There are 15 residues in the CDR3. The DNA of the CDR3 is TGTGCCAGCAGCTCGGGGGGATATAGCAATCAGCCCCAGCATTTT. Amino acids: CASSSGGYSNQPQHF.

The chain couples TRBV7-3 to TRBJ2-6; 11 bases are a match to TRBD1. The CDR3 extends over 15 amino acids. Trimming removed 5 bases from V and 9 bases from J; junction bases left unmatched: 6. Germline assignment: CDR1 SGHTA and CDR2 FQGTGA. In DNA, the CDR3 is TGTGCCAGCAGCCGGACAGGGGGCGTTGACAACGTCCTGACTTTC. Translation gives CASSRTGGVDNVLTF. Full variable domain (remainder filled in from reference TRBV7-3 and TRBJ2-6): GAGVSQTPSNKVTEKGKYVELRCDPISGHTALYWYRQSLGQGPEFLIYFQGTGAADDSGLPNDRFFAVRPEGSVSTLKIQRTERGDSAVYLCASSRTGGVDNVLTFGAGSRLTVL.

This rearrangement joins TRBV3-1 (or the pseudogene TRBV3-2) to TRBJ1-1, with D perhaps TRBD1 (6 bases). Germline V gene data show CDR1 as LGHDT and CDR2 as YNNKEL (reference sequence). This CDR3 has 13 amino acids. V shed 6 bases and J shed 1 base, with 9 bases lying between them. For the CDR3, the DNA is TGTGCCAGCAGAATGACAGGGAACACTGAAGCTTTCTTT. It codes for CASRMTGNTEAFF.

The chain links TRBV4-1 to TRBJ1-5; TRBD1 matches at 7 bases. The V gene end was trimmed by 1 base and the J gene end by 0 bases; junction bases not matched to a gene: 18. The CDR3 is 21 residues long. Germline V lookup: CDR1 MGHRA, CDR2 YSYEKL. CDR3 loop: CASSQAPLRDREVVSNQPQHF. The CDR3, as DNA: TGCGCCAGCAGCCAAGCTCCCCTCAGAGACAGGGAGGTTGTTAGCAATCAGCCCCAGCATTTT.

The CDR3 DNA is TGCGCCAGCAGCTTGGAGACAGGGGGCTCCTACAATGAGCAGTTCTTC. This translates into CASSLETGGSYNEQFF. V gene TRBV5-1 combines with J gene TRBJ2-1, with 9 bases matching TRBD1. V was pared by 0 bases and J by 0 bases, with 1 base of the junction left unmatched. CDR1 is SGHRS, CDR2 YFSETQ, per germline. The CDR3 has 16 residues. Together with reference TRBV5-1 and TRBJ2-1, the CDR3 gives the full variable domain: KAGVTQTPRYLIKTRGQQVTLSCSPISGHRSVSWYQQTPGQGLQFLFEYFSETQRNKGNFPGRFSGRQFSNSRSEMNVSTLELGDSALYLCASSLETGGSYNEQFFGPGTRLTVL.

This chain connects TRBV27 to TRBJ1-5, with 7 bases lining up with TRBD1. Unmatched junction bases numbered 6, after V lost 0 bases and J lost 7 bases. CDR3 length equals 15 residues. Per germline, CDR1 MNHEY and CDR2 SMNVEV (reference sequence). The CDR3 nucleotides read TGTGCCAGCAGTTTATCGCTAGGGGGCGGACAGCCCCAGCATTTT. This gives the protein CASSLSLGGGQPQHF.

The chain carries TRBV6-5 and TRBJ2-1; weak D call: TRBD1 (7 bases). There are 14 residues in the CDR3. Deletions cut 6 bases from V and 1 base from J, with 10 bases between. In germline, CDR1 is MNHEY, CDR2 SVGAGI. The CDR3 region has the DNA TGTGCCAGCAGCAGGGGGGATTCCTACAATGAGCAGTTCTTC. Translation gives CASSRGDSYNEQFF.

J is TRBJ2-5 and V is TRBV3-1 (or the pseudogene TRBV3-2); 8 positions match TRBD1. This CDR3 comprises 14 residues. In germline, CDR1 is LGHDT, CDR2 YNNKEL (reference sequence). With 3 bases clipped from V and 5 bases from J, the junction kept 5 bases outside the gene matches. The CDR3 bases are TGTGCCAGCAGCCAGCTTTCAGGGGGCGAGACCCAGTACTTC. It yields the protein CASSQLSGGETQYF.

This clone has a single count. The V call is TRBV3-1 (or the pseudogene TRBV3-2), the J call TRBJ2-6, with no clear D. Germline CDR1 LGHDT, CDR2 YNNKEL (reference sequence). The CDR3 runs 19 residues. The V end was cut by 0 bases, the J end by 0 bases, with 15 bases between. The DNA for the CDR3 is TGTGCCAGCAGCCAAGATGTGGGCCCCATGACCTCTGGGGCCAACGTCCTGACTTTC. It encodes CASSQDVGPMTSGANVLTF.

The rearrangement links TRBV6-5 to TRBJ2-7; possibly TRBD2 for D (7 bases). With 4 bases removed from V and 1 base from J, the gap between germline ends came to 14 bases. CDR3 size: 15 residues. Germline V gene sequence: CDR1 MNHEY, CDR2 SVGAGI. The CDR3 DNA is TGTGCCAGCAGTTTTGGGGGAGGGGGATCCTACGAGCAGTACTTC. Amino acids: CASSFGGGGSYEQYF.

The gene calls are TRBV27 and TRBJ1-6; no firm D call. This CDR3 has 12 residues. Deletions cut 2 bases from V and 6 bases from J, with 2 bases between. Germline values: CDR1 MNHEY, CDR2 SMNVEV (reference sequence). Written as DNA, the CDR3 is TGTGCCAGCAGTTTACTTAATTCACCCCTCCACTTT. It encodes CASSLLNSPLHF.

CDR3 DNA sequence: TGTGCCAGCAGCGGACAGGGAGGTTACAATGAGCAGTTCTTC. This translates into CASSGQGGYNEQFF. This chain uses TRBV2 with TRBJ2-1; 8 nucleotides align to TRBD1. V lost 6 bases and J lost 4; bases outside the gene matches: 5. The CDR3 loop spans 14 amino acids. CDR1 and CDR2 (germline): SNHLY, FYNNEI. The whole variable domain, remainder taken from reference TRBV2 and TRBJ2-1, is EPEVTQTPSHQVTQMGQEVILRCVPISNHLYFYWYRQILGQKVEFLVSFYNNEISEKSEIFDDQFSVERPDGSNFTLKIRSTKLEDSAMYFCASSGQGGYNEQFFGPGTRLTVL.

The chain combines TRBV19 with TRBJ2-1; 11 bases agree with TRBD2. This CDR3 has 17 amino acids. In germline, CDR1 is LNHDA, CDR2 SQIVND (reference sequence). V shed 7 bases, J shed 5 bases, and the junction held 13 bases outside the gene matches. CDR3 residues: CASKSLSGRAGHNEQFF. Written as DNA, the CDR3 is TGTGCCAGTAAATCCCTTAGCGGGAGGGCAGGGCACAATGAGCAGTTCTTC.

The chain has TRBV10-1 and TRBJ1-5; D possibly corresponds to TRBD1 (6 bases). Trimming shortened V by 7 bases and J by 0 bases, and 25 bases separated the two germline ends. The CDR3 sequence is 19 residues long. Germline lookup yields CDR1 WNHNN and CDR2 SYGVQD (reference sequence). CDR3 DNA: TGCGCCAGCACCATGGGGGCGAAACTACAAACAATTAGCAATCAGCCCCAGCATTTT. As protein: CASTMGAKLQTISNQPQHF.

This chain connects TRBV30 to TRBJ2-3; 10 bases map to TRBD2. The germline gives CDR1 GTSNPN, CDR2 SVGIG (reference sequence). J gave up 0 bases and V 3 bases, and 0 bases lay outside the gene matches. The CDR3 loop spans 14 amino acids. CDR3 nucleotide sequence: TGTGCCTGGAGACTAGCGGGAAGCACAGATACGCAGTATTTT. Protein: CAWRLAGSTDTQYF.

This clone has just a few counts. The gene calls are TRBV15 and TRBJ1-5; perhaps TRBD1 as D (5 bases). This CDR3 is built from 13 residues. Looked up from germline, CDR1 is LNHNV and CDR2 is YYDKDF (reference sequence). The V gene lost 5 bases and the J gene lost 4 bases, with 9 bases spanning the gap. For the CDR3, the DNA is TGTGCCACCAGCGTAAACAGGAATCAGCCCCAGCATTTT. Residues: CATSVNRNQPQHF.

The chain joins TRBV9 to TRBJ2-3; 7 bases align to TRBD2. The CDR3 has 18 amino acids. Germline V gene sequence: CDR1 SGDLS, CDR2 YYNGEE. The ends lost 3 bases at V and 6 bases at J; junction bases unmatched: 19. The CDR3 bases are TGTGCCAGCAGCGCCAGCTCAGACACGGGCGGGAGAGGGGATACGCAGTATTTT. Its translation: CASSASSDTGGRGDTQYF. Full variable domain (missing parts from reference TRBV9 and TRBJ2-3): DSGVTQTPKHLITATGQRVTLRCSPRSGDLSVYWYQQSLDQGLQFLIQYYNGEERAKGNILERFSAQQFPDLHSELNLSSLELGDSALYFCASSASSDTGGRGDTQYFGPGTRLTVL.

The chain is built from TRBV6-6 and TRBJ1-2, with D maybe TRBD1 (5 bases). Deletions cut 8 bases from V and 4 bases from J, with 17 bases between. The CDR3 contains 14 residues. CDR1 and CDR2 (germline): MNHNY, SVGAGI (reference sequence). The CDR3 coding sequence is TGTGCCAGCCTCCGAGAGGGAGGGACCTATGGCTACACCTTC. Translation: CASLREGGTYGYTF.